This entry lists 7 T cell receptor beta chains sequenced from one sample in a study of blood T cell repertoires in COVID-19. Profiling relied on immunoSEQ multiplex PCR, and the TCRdb table lists in-frame clones only, not all of them. The table records roughly 310,000 clones, around 89% of them present only once. Sequencing input: peripheral blood. All receptors derive from a woman aged 45 to 65 with active or convalescent COVID-19.

This chain uses TRBV28 with TRBJ1-2; 10 bases match TRBD1. V shed 5 bases, J shed 0 bases, and the junction held 12 bases outside the gene matches. The CDR3 is 18 amino acids. The germline V gene encodes CDR1 MDHEN and CDR2 SYDVKM. The CDR3 spells CASSLRFGTGDPNYGYTF. The CDR3 nucleotides are TGTGCCAGCAGTCTTCGGTTTGGGACAGGGGATCCTAACTATGGCTACACCTTC.

The CDR3 reads CASSMVHRNTEAFF. The CDR3 DNA is TGTGCCAGCAGTATGGTGCACAGGAACACTGAAGCTTTCTTT. The chain combines TRBV27 with TRBJ1-1; no clear D gene. Per the germline V gene, CDR1 is MNHEY and CDR2 is SMNVEV (reference sequence). V was shortened by 5 bases and J by 1 base, with 11 bases between the two germline ends. The CDR3 is 14 residues long.

The genes are TRBV7-2 and TRBJ1-1; maybe TRBD1 (5 bases). The CDR3 extends over 15 amino acids. Germline-derived CDR1 and CDR2 are SGHTA and FQGNSA. Between the trimmed V and J ends, which lost 0 bases and 5 bases, there was a span of 13 bases. CDR3 in DNA: TGTGCCAGCAGCTTAGCGGACGCGGGGGGGACTGAAGCTTTCTTT. The encoded protein is CASSLADAGGTEAFF.

This chain joins TRBV19 and TRBJ1-5; D uncertain. CDR1 is LNHDA and CDR2 is SQIVND in the germline V gene (reference sequence). CDR3 length equals 13 residues. Trimming removed 6 bases at V and 6 bases at J, with 12 bases between. Here the CDR3 reads CASRGGGGQPQHF. For the CDR3, the DNA is TGTGCCAGTAGAGGCGGCGGAGGTCAGCCCCAGCATTTT.

The chain uses TRBV7-9 and TRBJ2-7, with D possibly TRBD2 on 5 matching bases. The CDR3 totals 14 residues. The V and J ends lost 4 bases and 4 bases respectively, with 14 bases between them. CDR1 is SEHNR and CDR2 is FQNEAQ in the germline V gene (reference sequence). CDR3 region: CASSSLSTGYEQYF. The CDR3 DNA is TGTGCCAGCAGCTCCCTGTCGACGGGGTACGAGCAGTACTTC.

As DNA, the CDR3 is TGTGCCAGCAGCCTCCACGGATCCGGGCGTTGGGGCGTAAATGAGCAGTTCTTC. Amino acid sequence: CASSLHGSGRWGVNEQFF. The chain combines TRBV3-1 (or the pseudogene TRBV3-2) with TRBJ2-1; possibly TRBD1 for D (5 bases). CDR1 LGHDT and CDR2 YNNKEL come from the germline V gene (reference sequence). CDR3 size: 18 residues. Trimming removed 4 bases at V and 7 bases at J, with 26 bases between.

This chain links TRBV10-3 with TRBJ1-1; 7 bases fit TRBD1. V lost 11 bases to trimming and J lost 0 bases; unmatched junction nucleotides: 6. This CDR3 contains 13 residues. Germline assignment: CDR1 ENHRY and CDR2 SYGVKD. The CDR3 loop is CASQGDLNTEAFF. CDR3 DNA: TGTGCCTCCCAGGGGGATTTGAACACTGAAGCTTTCTTT.